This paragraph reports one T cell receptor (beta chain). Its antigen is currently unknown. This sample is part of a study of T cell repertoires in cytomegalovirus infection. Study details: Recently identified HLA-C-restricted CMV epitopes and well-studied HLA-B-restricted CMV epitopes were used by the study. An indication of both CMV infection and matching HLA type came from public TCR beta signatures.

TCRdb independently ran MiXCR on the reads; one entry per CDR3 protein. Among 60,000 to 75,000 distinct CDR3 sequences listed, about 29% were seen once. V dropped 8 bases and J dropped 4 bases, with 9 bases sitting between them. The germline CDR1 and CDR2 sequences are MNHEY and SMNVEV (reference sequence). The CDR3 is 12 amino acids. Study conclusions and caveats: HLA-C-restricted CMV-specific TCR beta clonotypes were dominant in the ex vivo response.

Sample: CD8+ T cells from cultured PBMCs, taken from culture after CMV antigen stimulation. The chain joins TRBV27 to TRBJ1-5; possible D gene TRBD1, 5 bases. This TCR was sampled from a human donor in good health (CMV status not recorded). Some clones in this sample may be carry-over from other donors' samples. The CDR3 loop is CASGRGNQPQHF. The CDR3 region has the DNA TGTGCCAGCGGGCGGGGGAATCAGCCCCAGCATTTT.